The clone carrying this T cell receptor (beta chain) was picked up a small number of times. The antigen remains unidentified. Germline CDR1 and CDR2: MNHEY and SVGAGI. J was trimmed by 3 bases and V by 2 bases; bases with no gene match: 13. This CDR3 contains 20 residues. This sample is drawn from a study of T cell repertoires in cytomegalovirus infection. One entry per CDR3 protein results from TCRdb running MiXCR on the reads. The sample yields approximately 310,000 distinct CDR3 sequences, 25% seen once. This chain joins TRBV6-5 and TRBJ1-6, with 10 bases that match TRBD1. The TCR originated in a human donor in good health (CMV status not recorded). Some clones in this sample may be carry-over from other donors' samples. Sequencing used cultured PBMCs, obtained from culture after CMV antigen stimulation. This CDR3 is CASSYRGTGVTDHYNSPLHF. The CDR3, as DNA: TGTGCCAGCAGTTACAGGGGGACAGGGGTCACGGATCACTATAATTCACCCCTCCACTTT.